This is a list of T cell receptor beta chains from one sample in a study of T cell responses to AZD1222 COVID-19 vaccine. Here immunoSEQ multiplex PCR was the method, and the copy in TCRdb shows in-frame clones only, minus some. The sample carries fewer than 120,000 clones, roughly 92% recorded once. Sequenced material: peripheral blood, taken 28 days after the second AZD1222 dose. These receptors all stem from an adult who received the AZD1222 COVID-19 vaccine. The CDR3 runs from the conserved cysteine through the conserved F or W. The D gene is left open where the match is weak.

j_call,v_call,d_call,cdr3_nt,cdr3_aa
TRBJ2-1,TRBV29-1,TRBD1,TGCAGCGTTGAAGCCGACAGGGGACGCTCCTACAATGAGCAGTTCTTC,CSVEADRGRSYNEQFF
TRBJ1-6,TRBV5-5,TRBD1,TGTGCCAGCAGCTTGCGACCTCCGGGACAGCTAAATTCACCCCTCCACTTT,CASSLRPPGQLNSPLHF
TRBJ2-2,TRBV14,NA,TGTGCCAGCAGCCAAGGATACAATTGGGGGGAGCTGTTTTTT,CASSQGYNWGELFF
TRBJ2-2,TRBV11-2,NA,TGTGCCAGCAGCTTACTCCGAAACACCGGGGAGCTGTTTTTT,CASSLLRNTGELFF
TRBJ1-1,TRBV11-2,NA,TGTGCCAGCAGCTCTGGACAGCCGAACACTGAAGCTTTCTTT,CASSSGQPNTEAFF
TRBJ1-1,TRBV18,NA,TGTGCCAGCTCGTCGGACTTGAACACTGAAGCTTTCTTT,CASSSDLNTEAFF
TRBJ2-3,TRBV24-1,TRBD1,TGTGCCACCAGTGATTCCGGGACAGGGGTCACAGATACGCAGTATTTT,CATSDSGTGVTDTQYF
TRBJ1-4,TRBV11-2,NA,TGTGCCAGCAGCCCCCAGGGGCTTAATGAAAAACTGTTTTTT,CASSPQGLNEKLFF
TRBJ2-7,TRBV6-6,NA,TGTGCCGGAGGCAGGGGACCGCTCTACGAGCAGTACTTC,CAGGRGPLYEQYF
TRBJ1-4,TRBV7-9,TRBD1,TGTGCCAGCAGCCCTTGGACAGGGGAGGCAACTAATGAAAAACTGTTTTTT,CASSPWTGEATNEKLFF
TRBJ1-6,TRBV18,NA,TGTGCCAGCTCACCACGCGGCTCAGATTCACCCCTCCACTTT,CASSPRGSDSPLHF
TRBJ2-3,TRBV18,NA,TGTGCCAGCTCACCGGACACAGATACGCAGTATTTT,CASSPDTDTQYF